The T cell receptor beta chain under discussion was sequenced for a study of CD8+CD57+ T cells in acquired aplastic anemia. Study-wide results and limits: A significant difference in CD8+ Simpson's diversity between patients and controls was not found.

The template for TCR beta VDJ and CDR3 sequence profiling was genomic DNA. TCRdb recomputed calls from the reads with MiXCR, one row per CDR3 protein. The sample carries approximately 170,000 distinct CDR3 sequences, roughly half recorded once. As for this clonotype: Its specificity is unknown.

CDR1 SNHLY and CDR2 FYNNEI come from the germline V gene. The V end was cut by 8 bases, the J end by 1 base, with 11 bases between. This CDR3 spans 13 amino acids. The receptor was derived from a human donor in good health, serving as a control. The sequenced sample was sorted CD4+, CD8+, or CD8+CD57+ T cells (not recorded which) from PBMCs. The chain recombines TRBV2 with TRBJ1-1; D gene ambiguous. The CDR3 nucleotides are TGTGCCAGCGGTTACGTGGGGAACACTGAAGCTTTCTTT. Translated: CASGYVGNTEAFF.